These T cell receptor beta chains were read from a single sample in a study of long-term antiretroviral therapy in people with HIV. Sequencing used immunoSEQ multiplex PCR; TCRdb keeps in-frame clones, though not all of them. The top ten hold 7.5% to 9% of the sample, which has some 31,000 clones, approximately 95% seen once. The source material was unsorted PBMCs, sampled 5.3 years after starting antiretroviral therapy. The source is a man in his thirties or forties with HIV. The CDR3 runs from the conserved cysteine through the conserved F or W. Each record gives: D gene, V gene, clone size, J gene, CDR3 DNA, CDR3 protein. D genes are given only for firm matches. Clone size is not always given. Where it is, it says once, few, many or a class for expanded clones.

d_call: TRBD2
v_call: TRBV7-6
clone_size: .
j_call: TRBJ2-1
cdr3_nt: TGTGCCAGCAGCTTATGGGCCGGACTAGAGGGAGTTAGTGAGCAGTTCTTC
cdr3_aa: CASSLWAGLEGVSEQFF

d_call: .
v_call: TRBV20-1
clone_size: once
j_call: TRBJ1-4
cdr3_nt: TGCAGTGCCTCTGAGAATGAAAAACTGTTTTTT
cdr3_aa: CSASENEKLFF

d_call: .
v_call: TRBV9
clone_size: few
j_call: TRBJ1-4
cdr3_nt: TGTGCCAGCAGCTTCCGAGGGGATGCTAATGAAAAACTGTTTTTT
cdr3_aa: CASSFRGDANEKLFF

d_call: .
v_call: TRBV9
clone_size: .
j_call: TRBJ2-1
cdr3_nt: TGTGCCAGCAGCGTTGCTAGCTGGGGTAATGAGCAGTTCTTC
cdr3_aa: CASSVASWGNEQFF

d_call: .
v_call: TRBV15
clone_size: .
j_call: TRBJ1-6
cdr3_nt: TGTGCCACCAGCAAGGTCTCCTATAATTCACCCCTCCACTTT
cdr3_aa: CATSKVSYNSPLHF

d_call: TRBD1
v_call: TRBV10-3
clone_size: .
j_call: TRBJ2-7
cdr3_nt: TGTGCCATCAAGGCGCCGGGACAGGGAGATCACTCCTACGAGCAGTACTTC
cdr3_aa: CAIKAPGQGDHSYEQYF

d_call: .
v_call: TRBV30
clone_size: .
j_call: TRBJ2-3
cdr3_nt: TGTGCCTGGAGTGTAGAGCAGAGAGATACGCAGTATTTT
cdr3_aa: CAWSVEQRDTQYF

d_call: .
v_call: TRBV28
clone_size: .
j_call: TRBJ2-3
cdr3_nt: TGTGCCAGCAGTGCCGTTAGCACAGATACGCAGTATTTT
cdr3_aa: CASSAVSTDTQYF

d_call: .
v_call: TRBV6-6
clone_size: .
j_call: TRBJ2-3
cdr3_nt: TGTGCCAGCAGAGCAGATACGCAGTATTTT
cdr3_aa: CASRADTQYF

d_call: .
v_call: TRBV6-1
clone_size: .
j_call: TRBJ1-1
cdr3_nt: TGTGCCAGCAGTGAATACTGGGGGGCGAACACTGAAGCTTTCTTT
cdr3_aa: CASSEYWGANTEAFF

d_call: TRBD1
v_call: TRBV5-1
clone_size: .
j_call: TRBJ1-3
cdr3_nt: TGCGCCAGCAGCCGAGTAGTCGCGGGACAGGGGGCGAACACCATATATTTT
cdr3_aa: CASSRVVAGQGANTIYF

d_call: .
v_call: TRBV4-1
clone_size: .
j_call: TRBJ2-2
cdr3_nt: TGCGCCAGCAGCCAAGTTGCAGGTTTATCACCCGGGGAGCTGTTTTTT
cdr3_aa: CASSQVAGLSPGELFF

d_call: .
v_call: TRBV13
clone_size: .
j_call: TRBJ1-4
cdr3_nt: TGTGCCAGCAGCCGGGAGGATGAAAAACTGTTTTTT
cdr3_aa: CASSREDEKLFF

d_call: TRBD2
v_call: TRBV9
clone_size: .
j_call: TRBJ2-1
cdr3_nt: TGTGCCAGCAGCTTAGCGGGGAATCGGGGCAATGAGCAGTTCTTC
cdr3_aa: CASSLAGNRGNEQFF

d_call: .
v_call: TRBV29-1
clone_size: .
j_call: TRBJ1-1
cdr3_nt: TGCAGCGTTGAAATGCAGGGACGGAACACTGAAGCTTTCTTT
cdr3_aa: CSVEMQGRNTEAFF

d_call: .
v_call: TRBV28
clone_size: .
j_call: TRBJ1-5
cdr3_nt: TGTGCCAGCAAGAGGGGCATAGACGGTTATCAGCCCCAGCATTTT
cdr3_aa: CASKRGIDGYQPQHF

d_call: .
v_call: TRBV27
clone_size: .
j_call: TRBJ1-1
cdr3_nt: TGTGCCAGCAGATCGATGGGGTCGGGCGGGGGGACCGGTGAAGCTTTCTTT
cdr3_aa: CASRSMGSGGGTGEAFF

d_call: .
v_call: TRBV18
clone_size: .
j_call: TRBJ1-2
cdr3_nt: TGTGCCAGCTCATCACTCCGGGGCGAAGAATCTAACTATGGCTACACCTTC
cdr3_aa: CASSSLRGEESNYGYTF

d_call: .
v_call: TRBV18
clone_size: .
j_call: TRBJ2-7
cdr3_nt: TGTGCCAGCTCACCAGGGCAGGGGCCAAGTCTCGGTCTGCAGTACTTC
cdr3_aa: CASSPGQGPSLGLQYF

d_call: .
v_call: TRBV30
clone_size: .
j_call: TRBJ2-7
cdr3_nt: TGTGCCTGGGGAGGGGGGGCGCCGTCCGAGCAGTACTTC
cdr3_aa: CAWGGGAPSEQYF

d_call: TRBD2
v_call: TRBV6-4
clone_size: .
j_call: TRBJ2-1
cdr3_nt: TGTGCCAGCAGTGCACAGGGACTAGCGTCTTACAATGAGCAGTTCTTC
cdr3_aa: CASSAQGLASYNEQFF

d_call: .
v_call: TRBV4-1
clone_size: .
j_call: TRBJ1-3
cdr3_nt: TGCGCCAGCAGCCACCCGGGGGAGAGAAACACCATATATTTT
cdr3_aa: CASSHPGERNTIYF

d_call: .
v_call: TRBV6-6
clone_size: .
j_call: TRBJ2-3
cdr3_nt: TGTGCCAGCAGTTACGGGCGGAGGTACACAGATACGCAGTATTTT
cdr3_aa: CASSYGRRYTDTQYF

d_call: .
v_call: TRBV15
clone_size: .
j_call: TRBJ1-2
cdr3_nt: TGTGCCACCAGCAGAGGACATAACTATGGCTACACCTTC
cdr3_aa: CATSRGHNYGYTF

d_call: TRBD2
v_call: TRBV27
clone_size: .
j_call: TRBJ2-2
cdr3_nt: TGTGCCAGCAGTCTTCGACTAGCTGGTCCCGGGGAGCTGTTTTTT
cdr3_aa: CASSLRLAGPGELFF

d_call: TRBD1
v_call: TRBV4-1
clone_size: .
j_call: TRBJ1-3
cdr3_nt: TGCGCCAGCAGCCAAGCGTCAGGGGGAGGAAACACCATATATTTT
cdr3_aa: CASSQASGGGNTIYF

d_call: TRBD1
v_call: TRBV5-4
clone_size: once
j_call: TRBJ1-3
cdr3_nt: TGTGCCAGCAGCGACAGACAGGGGGGATTTGGAAACACCATATATTTT
cdr3_aa: CASSDRQGGFGNTIYF

d_call: .
v_call: TRBV11-3
clone_size: .
j_call: TRBJ2-2
cdr3_nt: TGTGCCAGCAGCTTACAGGGGCTAGGCGGGGAGCTGTTTTTT
cdr3_aa: CASSLQGLGGELFF